Sequencing of this T cell receptor beta chain was carried out in a study of tumor-infiltrating lymphocytes in primary liver carcinoma. Total RNA and DNA came together from approximately 20-30 mg of bulk tissue without cell sorting. Patients diagnosed with primary liver carcinoma received treatment through surgical resection. Study outcomes and limitations: Tumor top-250-clone fractions significantly exceeded those of blood (p = 0.039). Just about 7-24% of leading clones were found in every one of five regions.

This clonotype was observed once. Antigen: not known. Its ends do not fully match the called genes, so a read error is possible. Making TCR beta cDNA involved around 500 ng total RNA and a constant-region primer. Investigators got TCR beta libraries out of three nested multiplex PCR rounds, done with slightly modified ARM-PCR. Primers for the first two PCR rounds were TRBV1-TRBV30 forward primers and a C-beta reverse primer (about 9 cycles per round). One entry per CDR3 protein results from TCRdb running MiXCR on the multiplex PCR reads. The table includes approximately 120,000 distinct CDR3 sequences, 60% to 75% detected once. Germline V gives CDR1 MGHRA, CDR2 YSYEKL. This CDR3 has 14 amino acids.

V usage is TRBV4-1 and J usage is TRBJ2-7; D might be TRBD1 or TRBD2, each matching 5 bases. What was sequenced was liver tumor tissue from sampling region 3. Noted subset: tumor region T3, left-lateral pole. This sequence was found in an older woman with primary liver carcinoma and hepatitis B virus infection. The CDR3 sequence is CAISQDAEGSEQYF. The CDR3 DNA reads as TGCGCCATCAGCCAAGACGCCGAGGGGAGCGAGCAGTACTTC.